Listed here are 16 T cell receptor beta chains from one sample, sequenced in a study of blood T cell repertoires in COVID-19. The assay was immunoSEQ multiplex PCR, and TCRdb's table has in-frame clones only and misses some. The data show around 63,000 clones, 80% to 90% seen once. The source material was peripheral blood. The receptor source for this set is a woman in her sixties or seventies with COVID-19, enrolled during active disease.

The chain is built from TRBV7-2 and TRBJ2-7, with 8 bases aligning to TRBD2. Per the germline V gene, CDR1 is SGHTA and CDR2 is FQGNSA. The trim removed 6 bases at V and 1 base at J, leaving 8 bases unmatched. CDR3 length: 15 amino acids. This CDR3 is CASRSSGRVSYEQYF. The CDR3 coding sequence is TGTGCCAGCAGGTCAAGCGGGAGAGTTTCCTACGAGCAGTACTTC.

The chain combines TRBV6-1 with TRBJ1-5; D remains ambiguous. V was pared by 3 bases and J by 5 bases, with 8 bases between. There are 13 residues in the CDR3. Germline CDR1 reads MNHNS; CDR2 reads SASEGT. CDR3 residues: CASSDNSHQPQHF. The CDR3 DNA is TGTGCCAGCAGTGACAACAGCCATCAGCCCCAGCATTTT.

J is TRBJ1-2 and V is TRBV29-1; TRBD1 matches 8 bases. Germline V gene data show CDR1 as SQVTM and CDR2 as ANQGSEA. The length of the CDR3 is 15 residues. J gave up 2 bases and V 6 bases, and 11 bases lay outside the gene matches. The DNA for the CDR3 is TGCAGCGTAGAGAGAAAGGACAGGGCAAACTATGGCTACACCTTC. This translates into CSVERKDRANYGYTF.

The DNA of the CDR3 is TGTGCCAGCAGTTACTCTCCCGGGACAGATCTCCAAGAGACCCAGTACTTC. This translates into CASSYSPGTDLQETQYF. The gene calls are TRBV6-2 or TRBV6-3 and TRBJ2-5; 7 nucleotides match TRBD1. Trimming took 0 bases from V and 1 from J; bases not matched to a gene: 8. Germline V gene sequence: CDR1 MNHEY, CDR2 SVGEGT. The CDR3 has 17 amino acids.

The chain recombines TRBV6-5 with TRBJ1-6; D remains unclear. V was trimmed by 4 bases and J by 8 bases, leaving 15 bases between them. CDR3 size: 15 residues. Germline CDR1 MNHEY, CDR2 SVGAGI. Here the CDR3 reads CASSSGLQGYSPLHF. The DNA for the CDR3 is TGTGCCAGCAGTTCCGGACTTCAAGGTTATTCACCCCTCCACTTT.

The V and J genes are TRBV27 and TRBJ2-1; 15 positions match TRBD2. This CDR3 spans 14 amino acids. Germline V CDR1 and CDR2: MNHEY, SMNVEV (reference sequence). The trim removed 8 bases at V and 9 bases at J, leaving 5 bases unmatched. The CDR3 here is CASGLAGGPTEQFF. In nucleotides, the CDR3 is TGTGCCAGCGGACTAGCGGGAGGGCCTACTGAGCAGTTCTTC.

The CDR3 DNA reads TGTGCCAGCAGCGTAGCAAGCGGGGGGATCGAGACCCAGTACTTC. It encodes CASSVASGGIETQYF. The chain combines TRBV9 with TRBJ2-5, with 9 bases fitting TRBD2. V dropped 0 bases and J dropped 5; count of bases not matched to a gene: 5. This CDR3 contains 15 residues. The germline V gene encodes CDR1 SGDLS and CDR2 YYNGEE.

The CDR3 spells CASRRQGAEAFF. The DNA of the CDR3 is TGTGCCAGCAGGAGACAGGGGGCGGAAGCTTTCTTT. The chain recombines TRBV28 with TRBJ1-1; 10 positions agree with TRBD1. Trimming cost V 6 bases and J 8 bases; bases outside gene matches: 3. The CDR3 is made up of 12 amino acids. The V gene's germline CDR1 is MDHEN and CDR2 SYDVKM.

In DNA form, the CDR3 reads TGTGCCAGCAGTCGACAGGCCCTCTATGGCTACACCTTC. This encodes CASSRQALYGYTF. The chain joins TRBV5-4 to TRBJ1-2, with D tentatively TRBD1 (6 bases). Between the trimmed V and J ends, which lost 5 bases and 4 bases, there was a span of 12 bases. The CDR3 is 13 amino acids. Germline V lookup: CDR1 SGHNT, CDR2 YYREEE (reference sequence).

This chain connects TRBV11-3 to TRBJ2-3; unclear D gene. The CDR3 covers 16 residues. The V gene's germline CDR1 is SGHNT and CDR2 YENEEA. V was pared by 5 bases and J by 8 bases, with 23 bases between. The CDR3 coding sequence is TGTGCCAGCAGCCTCCTTGGCCGTATATTAACGGGTACGCAGTATTTT. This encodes CASSLLGRILTGTQYF.

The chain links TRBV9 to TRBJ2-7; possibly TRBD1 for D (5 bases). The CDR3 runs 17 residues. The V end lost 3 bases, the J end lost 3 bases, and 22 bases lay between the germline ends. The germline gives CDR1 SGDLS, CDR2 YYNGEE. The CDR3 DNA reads TGTGCCAGCAGCGCTGCGGACACAAAGATAGTTCACTACGAGCAGTACTTC. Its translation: CASSAADTKIVHYEQYF. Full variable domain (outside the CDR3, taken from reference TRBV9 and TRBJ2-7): DSGVTQTPKHLITATGQRVTLRCSPRSGDLSVYWYQQSLDQGLQFLIQYYNGEERAKGNILERFSAQQFPDLHSELNLSSLELGDSALYFCASSAADTKIVHYEQYFGPGTRLTVT.

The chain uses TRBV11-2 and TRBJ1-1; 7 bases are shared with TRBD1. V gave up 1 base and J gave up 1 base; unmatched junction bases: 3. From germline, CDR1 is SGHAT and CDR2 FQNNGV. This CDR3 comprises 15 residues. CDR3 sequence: CASSLAGTANTEAFF. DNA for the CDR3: TGTGCCAGCAGCTTAGCCGGGACAGCGAACACTGAAGCTTTCTTT.

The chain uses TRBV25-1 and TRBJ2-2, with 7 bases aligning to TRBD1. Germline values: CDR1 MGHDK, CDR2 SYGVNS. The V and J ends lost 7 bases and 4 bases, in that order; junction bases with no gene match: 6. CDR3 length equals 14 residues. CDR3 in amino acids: CASMATGITGELFF. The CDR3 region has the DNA TGTGCCAGCATGGCGACAGGGATCACCGGGGAGCTGTTTTTT.

CDR3 sequence (DNA): TGTGCCAGCAGCTTGAGGACAGGGGGTGAAAAACTGTTTTTT. Translating gives CASSLRTGGEKLFF. The chain employs TRBV7-2 and TRBJ1-4, with 10 bases fitting TRBD1. CDR3 length equals 14 residues. Trimming at V came to 3 bases and at J to 7 bases, leaving 2 bases not matched to a gene. Germline values: CDR1 SGHTA, CDR2 FQGNSA.

This chain's CDR3 is CASSPPVTSGREETQYF. CDR3 nucleotide sequence: TGTGCCAGCAGCCCCCCTGTGACTAGCGGGAGAGAAGAGACCCAGTACTTC. The chain uses TRBV7-9 and TRBJ2-5; 12 positions match TRBD2. With 5 bases clipped from V and 3 bases from J, the junction kept 10 bases outside the gene matches. In germline, CDR1 is SEHNR, CDR2 FQNEAQ (reference sequence). The CDR3 consists of 17 residues.

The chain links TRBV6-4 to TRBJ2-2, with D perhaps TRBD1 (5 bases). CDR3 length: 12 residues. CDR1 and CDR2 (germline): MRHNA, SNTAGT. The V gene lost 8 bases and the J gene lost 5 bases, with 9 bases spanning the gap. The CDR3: CASQGGTGELFF. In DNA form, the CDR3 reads TGTGCCAGCCAGGGTGGAACCGGGGAGCTGTTTTTT.